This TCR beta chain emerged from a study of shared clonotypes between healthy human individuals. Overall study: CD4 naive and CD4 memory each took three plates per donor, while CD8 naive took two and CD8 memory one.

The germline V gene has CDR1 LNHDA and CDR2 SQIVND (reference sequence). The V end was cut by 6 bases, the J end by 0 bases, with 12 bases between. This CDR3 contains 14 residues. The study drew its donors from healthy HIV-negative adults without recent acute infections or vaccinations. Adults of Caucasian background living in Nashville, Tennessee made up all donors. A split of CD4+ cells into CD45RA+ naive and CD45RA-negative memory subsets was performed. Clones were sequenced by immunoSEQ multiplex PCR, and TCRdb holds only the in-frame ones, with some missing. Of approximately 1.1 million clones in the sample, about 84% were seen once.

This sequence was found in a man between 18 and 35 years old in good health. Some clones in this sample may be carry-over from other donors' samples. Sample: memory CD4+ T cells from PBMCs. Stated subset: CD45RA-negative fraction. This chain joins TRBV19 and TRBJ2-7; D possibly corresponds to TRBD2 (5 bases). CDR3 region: CASSTTGISYEQYF. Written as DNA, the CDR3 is TGTGCCAGTAGCACCACCGGGATCTCCTACGAGCAGTACTTC.